These T cell receptor beta chains were read from a single sample in a study of spatial heterogeneity in lung cancer. TCRdb re-derived calls from the 5' RACE reads in MiXCR, one entry per CDR3 protein. This table has 35,000 to 45,000 distinct CDR3 sequences, more than 6.5% appearing once. The sequencing used PBMCs, collected at follow-up. The receptors were sampled from a male donor with early-stage non-small cell lung cancer. Both conserved end residues are part of each CDR3. D genes are given only for firm matches. Clone size, where shown, is once, few, many, or a class for clones that have expanded.

d_call	v_call	clone_size	j_call	cdr3_nt	cdr3_aa
.	TRBV7-9	few	TRBJ2-5	TGTGCCAGCCAACAGGAGGAGACCCAGTACTTC	CASQQEETQYF
.	TRBV12-3/TRBV12-4	many	TRBJ1-2	TGTGCCAGCAGCCGCCTTGGTATACAGGGACCCTATGGCTACACCTTC	CASSRLGIQGPYGYTF
TRBD1	TRBV3-1	.	TRBJ2-2	TGTGCCAGCACCCGACAGGGGAACACCGGGGAGCTGTTTTTT	CASTRQGNTGELFF
.	TRBV5-1	many	TRBJ2-4	TGCGCCAGCCGATTGAGCCTGGTGGGGGCCAAAAACATTCAGTACTTC	CASRLSLVGAKNIQYF
.	TRBV4-2	many	TRBJ1-5	TGTGCCAGCAGCCAAGAGGAGAGCAATCAGCCCCAGCATTTT	CASSQEESNQPQHF
TRBD1	TRBV18	many	TRBJ2-2	TGTGCCAGCTCACCAGGACAGGGTACTTCCTTGAACACCGGGGAGCTGTTTTTT	CASSPGQGTSLNTGELFF
TRBD1	TRBV5-1	many	TRBJ2-2	TGCGCCAGCAGCCCGGGACAGGGAGCCGGGGAGCTGTTTTTT	CASSPGQGAGELFF
TRBD1	TRBV27	many	TRBJ2-7	TGTGCCAGCAGTCCCGGACAGGCGGCCTACGAGCAGTACTTC	CASSPGQAAYEQYF
TRBD2	TRBV5-1	many	TRBJ2-7	TGCGCCAGCAGCTTGGCTAGCGGGGGTCTCTCCTACGAGCAGTACTTC	CASSLASGGLSYEQYF
.	TRBV5-1	many	TRBJ2-3	TGCGCCAGCCACACCGGGAATAGGCCAGATACGCAGTATTTT	CASHTGNRPDTQYF
TRBD1	TRBV5-1	many	TRBJ1-2	TGCGCCAGCAGCTACTCCGGGACAGTGGAATTCTATGGCTACACCTTC	CASSYSGTVEFYGYTF
.	TRBV7-9	many	TRBJ2-7	TGTGCCAGCAGCTTAGCCCTCTTGGTAGGAGCAAGATGGGTCCCCGCATACGAGCAGTACTTC	CASSLALLVGARWVPAYEQYF
.	TRBV2	many	TRBJ1-5	TGTGCCAGCAGTGAGTTCCAGGGCAATCAGCCCCAGCATTTT	CASSEFQGNQPQHF
TRBD1	TRBV24-1	many	TRBJ2-2	TGTGCCACCAGTGATCCGGGACAGGGGGAAACCGGGGAGCTGTTTTTT	CATSDPGQGETGELFF
TRBD1	TRBV11-1	.	TRBJ1-2	TGTGCCAGCAGCTTAGGCGCAGGGGGCGTCTATGGCTACACCTTC	CASSLGAGGVYGYTF
.	TRBV2	many	TRBJ1-3	TGTGCCAGCAGTGTTCAAGGGGCGTTCGCGGGAAACACCATATATTTT	CASSVQGAFAGNTIYF
TRBD1	TRBV19	.	TRBJ1-2	TGTGCCAGTAGGCCGGACAGGAATCTTTATGGCTACACCTTC	CASRPDRNLYGYTF
.	TRBV7-8	many	TRBJ2-7	TGTGCCAGCAGCTCTAACTACGAGCAGTACTTC	CASSSNYEQYF
TRBD1	TRBV12-3/TRBV12-4	.	TRBJ1-2	TGTGCCAGCAGTCCTGACAGGGCCAGGGACTATGGCTACACCTTC	CASSPDRARDYGYTF
.	TRBV18	many	TRBJ2-1	TGTGCCAGCTCCCCGGACAGAAATGAGCAGTTCTTC	CASSPDRNEQFF
.	TRBV11-2	once	TRBJ1-1	TGTGCCAGCAGCTGGGGAGGGGGAGTGAAGCTTTTT	CASSWGGGVKLF
.	TRBV6-5	few	TRBJ1-2	TGTGCCAGCAGTTACTTCGGACCGGATGGCTACACCTTC	CASSYFGPDGYTF